This T cell receptor beta chain was found in a study of blood T cells in healthy people across ages. General study findings and limits: Age brought a roughly linear fall in TCR beta diversity measured per million T cells. Estimates based on one million T cells were treated as lower bounds. Long-lived and aged donors differed, with more naive CD4+ cells and higher diversity in the long-lived.

The CDR3 loop spans 15 amino acids. V shed 5 bases, J shed 0 bases, and the junction held 6 bases outside the gene matches. For the second PCR, which ran for about 7 to 12 cycles, a sample-barcoded 5' primer and a J-beta primer mix were used. TCRdb processed the 5' RACE reads anew with MiXCR; each CDR3 protein has one entry. This table has some 710,000 distinct CDR3 sequences, approximately 22% appearing once. This clonotype came up a few times. Its antigen is undetermined. The chain couples TRBV12-3 or TRBV12-4 to TRBJ1-1, with 7 bases fitting TRBD1. The sample was blood. This clonotype was sampled from a man aged 70-80 years in good health. CDR3 loop: CASSKAGQVNTEAFF. CDR3 nucleotide sequence: TGTGCCAGCAGTAAAGCCGGACAGGTGAACACTGAAGCTTTCTTT.